The clone carrying this T cell receptor beta chain was picked up a small number of times. Its antigen is as yet unknown. The TCR beta CDR3 regions underwent amplification using RNA transcripts as the source. During a first-round RT-PCR of the TCR CDR3, the HTBI primer set was used. TCRdb re-derived calls from the multiplex PCR reads in MiXCR, one entry per CDR3 protein. The sample contains about 420,000 distinct CDR3 sequences, around a sixth of which appear only once. Clinical symptoms, serum thyroxine and TRAb, thyroid ultrasound and orbital computed tomography were used for the diagnoses. This sample was included in a study of T cells in Graves' hyperthyroidism and ophthalmopathy. Study findings and constraints: Most expanded thyroid clonotypes above 0.001 recurred in blood. Ophthalmopathy onset followed model prediction by a median approximately 7 months.

V was clipped by 7 bases and J by 0 bases, with 19 bases between them. Germline CDR1 MNHNS, CDR2 SASEGT. The CDR3 runs 17 residues. This receptor was taken from a woman aged 18-35 years with Graves' hyperthyroidism. The J gene is TRBJ1-5, the V gene TRBV6-1; possible D gene TRBD1, 6 bases. The sequenced sample consisted of blood. CDR3 region: CASKSPRDTHSNQPQHF. The CDR3 nucleotides are TGTGCCAGCAAGTCACCCCGGGACACTCATAGCAATCAGCCCCAGCATTTT.